The clone carrying this TCR beta chain was recorded only once. This entry comes from a study of blood T cell repertoires in COVID-19. The repertoire was sequenced with immunoSEQ multiplex PCR; TCRdb's copy has only in-frame clones and lacks some. The sample contains about 280,000 clones, 86% of which appear only once. V was clipped by 2 bases and J by 1 base, with 17 bases between them. The CDR3 covers 17 residues. Germline assignment: CDR1 MNHEY and CDR2 SMNVEV (reference sequence). The rearrangement joins TRBV27 to TRBJ1-2; maybe TRBD1 (6 bases). This receptor was taken from a woman under 40 who had recovered from COVID-19. The sequencing input was peripheral blood. DNA for the CDR3: TGTGCCAGCAGTTTAAGAGGTCTCGGACAGTTTAACTATGGCTACACCTTC. This gives the protein CASSLRGLGQFNYGYTF.